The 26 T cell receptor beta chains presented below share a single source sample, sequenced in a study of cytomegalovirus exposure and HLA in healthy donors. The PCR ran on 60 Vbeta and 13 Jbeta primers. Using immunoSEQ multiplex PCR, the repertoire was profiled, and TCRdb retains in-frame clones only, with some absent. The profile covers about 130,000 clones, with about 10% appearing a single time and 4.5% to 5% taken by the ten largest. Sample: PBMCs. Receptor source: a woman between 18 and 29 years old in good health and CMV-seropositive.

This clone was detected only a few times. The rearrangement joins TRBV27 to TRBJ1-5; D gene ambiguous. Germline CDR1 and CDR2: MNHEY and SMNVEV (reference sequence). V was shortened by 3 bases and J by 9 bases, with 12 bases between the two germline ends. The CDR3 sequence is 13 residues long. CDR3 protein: CASSFEQWWPQHF. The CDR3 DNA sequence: TGTGCCAGCAGTTTTGAACAGTGGTGGCCCCAGCATTTT.

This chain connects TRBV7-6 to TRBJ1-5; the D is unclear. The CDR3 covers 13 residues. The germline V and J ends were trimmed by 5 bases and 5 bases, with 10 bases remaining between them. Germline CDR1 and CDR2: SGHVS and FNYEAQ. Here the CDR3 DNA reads TGTGCCAGCAGCCCCGGGGTGCATCAGCCCCAGCATTTT. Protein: CASSPGVHQPQHF.

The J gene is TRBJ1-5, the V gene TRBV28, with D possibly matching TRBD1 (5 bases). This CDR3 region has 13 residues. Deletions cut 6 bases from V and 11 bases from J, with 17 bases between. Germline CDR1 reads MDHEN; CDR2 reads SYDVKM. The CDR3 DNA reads TGTGCCAGCAGCTCGGGGGACGCCCTGGCCCAGCATTTT. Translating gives CASSSGDALAQHF.

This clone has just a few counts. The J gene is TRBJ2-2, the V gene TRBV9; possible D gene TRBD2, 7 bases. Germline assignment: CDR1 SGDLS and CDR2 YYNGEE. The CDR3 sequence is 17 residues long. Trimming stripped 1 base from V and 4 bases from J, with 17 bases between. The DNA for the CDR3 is TGTGCCAGCAGCGTAAGGGGGGGGACCTCCAGCACCGGGGAGCTGTTTTTT. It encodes CASSVRGGTSSTGELFF.

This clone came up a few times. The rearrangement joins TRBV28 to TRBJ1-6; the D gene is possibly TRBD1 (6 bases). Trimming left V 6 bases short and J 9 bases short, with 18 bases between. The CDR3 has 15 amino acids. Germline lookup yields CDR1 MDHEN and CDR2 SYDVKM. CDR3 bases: TGTGCCAGCAGCCCACCGGGACATCCTACTTCACCCCTCCACTTT. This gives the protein CASSPPGHPTSPLHF.

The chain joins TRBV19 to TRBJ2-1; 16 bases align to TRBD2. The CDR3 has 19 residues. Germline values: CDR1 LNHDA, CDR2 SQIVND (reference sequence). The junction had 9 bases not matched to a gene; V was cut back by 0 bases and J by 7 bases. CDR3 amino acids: CASSIDPGLAGGVRNEQFF. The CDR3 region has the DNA TGTGCCAGTAGTATAGATCCGGGACTAGCGGGAGGGGTTAGGAATGAGCAGTTCTTC. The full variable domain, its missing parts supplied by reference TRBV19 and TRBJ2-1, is DGGITQSPKYLFRKEGQNVTLSCEQNLNHDAMYWYRQDPGQGLRLIYYSQIVNDFQKGDIAEGYSVSREKKESFPLTVTSAQKNPTAFYLCASSIDPGLAGGVRNEQFFGPGTRLTVL.

CDR3 loop: CASSLAGTVEKKLFF. CDR3 in DNA: TGTGCCAGCAGTTTGGCCGGGACAGTAGAGAAAAAACTGTTTTTT. This sequence joins TRBV6-6 and TRBJ1-4, with 7 bases fitting TRBD1. Germline assignment: CDR1 MNHNY and CDR2 SVGAGI (reference sequence). The V segment lost 4 bases and the J segment 9 bases; nucleotides outside the gene matches: 11. The CDR3 consists of 15 residues.

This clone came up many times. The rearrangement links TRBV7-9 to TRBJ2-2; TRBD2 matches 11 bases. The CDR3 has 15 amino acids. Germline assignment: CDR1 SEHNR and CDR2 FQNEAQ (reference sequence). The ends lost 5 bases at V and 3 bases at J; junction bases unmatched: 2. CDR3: CASSPGLADTGELFF. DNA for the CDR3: TGTGCCAGCAGCCCGGGACTAGCGGACACCGGGGAGCTGTTTTTT. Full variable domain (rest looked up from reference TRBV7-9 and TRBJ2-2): DTGVSQNPRHKITKRGQNVTFRCDPISEHNRLYWYRQTLGQGPEFLTYFQNEAQLEKSRLLSDRFSAERPKGSFSTLEIQRTEQGDSAMYLCASSPGLADTGELFFGEGSRLTVL.

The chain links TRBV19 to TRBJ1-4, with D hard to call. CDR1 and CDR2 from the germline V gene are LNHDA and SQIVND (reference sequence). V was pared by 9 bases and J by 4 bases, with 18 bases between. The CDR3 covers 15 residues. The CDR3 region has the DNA TGTGCCAGCTCCCCGGGAGACCGAAGTAATGAAAAACTGTTTTTT. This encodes CASSPGDRSNEKLFF.

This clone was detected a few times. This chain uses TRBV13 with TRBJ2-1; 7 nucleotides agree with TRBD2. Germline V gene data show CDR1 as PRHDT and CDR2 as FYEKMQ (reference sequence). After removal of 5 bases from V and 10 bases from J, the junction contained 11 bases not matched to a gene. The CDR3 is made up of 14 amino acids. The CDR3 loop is CASSARRAGDEQFF. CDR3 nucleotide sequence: TGTGCCAGCAGCGCCCGAAGGGCGGGGGACGAGCAGTTCTTC.

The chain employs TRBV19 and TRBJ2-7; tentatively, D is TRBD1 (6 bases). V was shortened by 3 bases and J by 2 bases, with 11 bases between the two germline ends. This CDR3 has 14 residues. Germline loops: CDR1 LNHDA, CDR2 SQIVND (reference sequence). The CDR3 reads CASSMGRGPYEQYF. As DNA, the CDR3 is TGTGCCAGTAGTATGGGCAGGGGCCCCTACGAGCAGTACTTC.

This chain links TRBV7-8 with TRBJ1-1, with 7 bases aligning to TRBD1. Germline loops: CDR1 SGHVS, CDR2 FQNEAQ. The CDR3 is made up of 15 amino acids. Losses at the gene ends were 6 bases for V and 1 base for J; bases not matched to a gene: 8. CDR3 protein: CASSRLGGWNTEAFF. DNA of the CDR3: TGTGCCAGCAGTAGACTAGGGGGCTGGAACACTGAAGCTTTCTTT. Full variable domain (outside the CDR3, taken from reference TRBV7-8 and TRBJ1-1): GAGVSQSPRYKVAKRGQDVALRCDPISGHVSLFWYQQALGQGPEFLTYFQNEAQLDKSGLPSDRFFAERPEGSVSTLKIQRTQQEDSAVYLCASSRLGGWNTEAFFGQGTRLTVV.

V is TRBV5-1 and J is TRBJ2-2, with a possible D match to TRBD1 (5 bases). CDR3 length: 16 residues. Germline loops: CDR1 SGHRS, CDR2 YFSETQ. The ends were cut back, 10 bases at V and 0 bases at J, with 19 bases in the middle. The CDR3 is CAWVQAATSNTGELFF. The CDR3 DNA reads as TGCGCCTGGGTACAGGCGGCAACTTCGAACACCGGGGAGCTGTTTTTT.

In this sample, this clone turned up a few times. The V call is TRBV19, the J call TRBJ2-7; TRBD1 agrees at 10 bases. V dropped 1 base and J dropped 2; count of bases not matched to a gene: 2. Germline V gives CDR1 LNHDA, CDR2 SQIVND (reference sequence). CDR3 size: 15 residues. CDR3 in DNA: TGTGCCAGTAGTATAGTCGGGACAGGGGCCTACGAGCAGTACTTC. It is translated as CASSIVGTGAYEQYF.

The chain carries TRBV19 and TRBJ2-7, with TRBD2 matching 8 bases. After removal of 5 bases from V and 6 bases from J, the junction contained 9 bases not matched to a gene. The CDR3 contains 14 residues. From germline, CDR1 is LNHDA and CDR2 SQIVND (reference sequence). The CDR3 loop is CASSPGGAPSEQYF. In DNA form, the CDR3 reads TGTGCCAGTAGTCCGGGAGGGGCGCCCTCCGAGCAGTACTTC.

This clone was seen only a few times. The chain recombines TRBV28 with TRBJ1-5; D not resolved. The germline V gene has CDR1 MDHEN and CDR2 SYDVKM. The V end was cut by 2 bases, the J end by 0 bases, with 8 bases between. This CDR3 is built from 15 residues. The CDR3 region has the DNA TGTGCCAGCAGTTTAACTCCCCATAGCAATCAGCCCCAGCATTTT. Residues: CASSLTPHSNQPQHF.

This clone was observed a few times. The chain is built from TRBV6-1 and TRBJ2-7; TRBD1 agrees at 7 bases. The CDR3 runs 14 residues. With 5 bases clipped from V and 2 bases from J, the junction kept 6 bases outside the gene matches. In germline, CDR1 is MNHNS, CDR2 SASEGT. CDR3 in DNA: TGTGCCAGCAGTACCTCAGGGGGAGCCTACGAGCAGTACTTC. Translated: CASSTSGGAYEQYF.

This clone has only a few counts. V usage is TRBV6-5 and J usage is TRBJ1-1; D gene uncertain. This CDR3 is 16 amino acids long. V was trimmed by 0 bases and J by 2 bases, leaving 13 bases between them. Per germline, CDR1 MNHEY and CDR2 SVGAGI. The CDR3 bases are TGTGCCAGCAGTTACTCGAAGTACACCTTAAACACTGAAGCTTTCTTT. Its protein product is CASSYSKYTLNTEAFF.

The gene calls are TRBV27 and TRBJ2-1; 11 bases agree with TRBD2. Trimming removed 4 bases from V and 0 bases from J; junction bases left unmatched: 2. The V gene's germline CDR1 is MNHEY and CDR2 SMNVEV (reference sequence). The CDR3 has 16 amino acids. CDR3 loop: CASSSLAGGSYNEQFF. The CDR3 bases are TGTGCCAGCAGTTCGCTAGCGGGAGGCTCCTACAATGAGCAGTTCTTC.

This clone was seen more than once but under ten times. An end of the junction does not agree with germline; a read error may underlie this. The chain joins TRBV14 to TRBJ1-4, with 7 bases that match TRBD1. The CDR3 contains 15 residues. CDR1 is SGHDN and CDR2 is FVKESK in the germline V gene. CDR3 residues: CASSPRTGTYEKLFF. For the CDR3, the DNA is TGTGCCAGCAGCCCCAGGACAGGAACTTATGAAAAACTGTTTTTT.

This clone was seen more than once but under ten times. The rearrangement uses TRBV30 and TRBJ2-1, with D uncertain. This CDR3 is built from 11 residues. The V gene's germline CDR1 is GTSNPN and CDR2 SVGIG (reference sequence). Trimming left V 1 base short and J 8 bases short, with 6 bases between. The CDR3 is CAWSATYEQFF. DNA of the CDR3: TGTGCCTGGAGTGCCACTTATGAGCAGTTCTTC.

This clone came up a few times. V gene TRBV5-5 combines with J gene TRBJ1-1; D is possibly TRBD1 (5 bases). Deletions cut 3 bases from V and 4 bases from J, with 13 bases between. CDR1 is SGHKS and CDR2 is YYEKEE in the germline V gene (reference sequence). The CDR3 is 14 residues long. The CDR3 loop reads CASSWERGGTEAFF. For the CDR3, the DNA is TGTGCCAGCAGCTGGGAAAGGGGAGGCACTGAAGCTTTCTTT.

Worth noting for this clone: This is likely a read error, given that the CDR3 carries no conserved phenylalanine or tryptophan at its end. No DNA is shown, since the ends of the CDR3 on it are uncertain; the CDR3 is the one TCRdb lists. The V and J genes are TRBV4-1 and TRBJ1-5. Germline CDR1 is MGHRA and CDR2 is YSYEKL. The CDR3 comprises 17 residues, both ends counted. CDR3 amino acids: CASSQDWLVEGNQPKHL.

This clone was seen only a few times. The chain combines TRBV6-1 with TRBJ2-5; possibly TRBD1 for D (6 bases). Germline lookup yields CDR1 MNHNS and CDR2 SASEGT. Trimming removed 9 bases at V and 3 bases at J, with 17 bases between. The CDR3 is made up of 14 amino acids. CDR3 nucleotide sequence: TGTGCCAGAAAAGCAGGGAAGGGGGAAGAGACCCAGTACTTC. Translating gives CARKAGKGEETQYF.

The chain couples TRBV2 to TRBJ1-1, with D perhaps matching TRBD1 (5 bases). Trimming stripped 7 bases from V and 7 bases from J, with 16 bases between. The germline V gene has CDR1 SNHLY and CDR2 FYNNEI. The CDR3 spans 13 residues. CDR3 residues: CASKFDRTIEAFF. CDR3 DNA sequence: TGTGCCAGCAAGTTCGACAGAACAATTGAAGCTTTCTTT.

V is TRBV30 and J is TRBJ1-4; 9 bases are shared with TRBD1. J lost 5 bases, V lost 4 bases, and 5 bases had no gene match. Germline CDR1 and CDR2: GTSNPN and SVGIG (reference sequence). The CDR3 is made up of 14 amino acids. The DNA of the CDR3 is TGTGCCTGGACTAGGGGGACAGGGAATGAAAAACTGTTTTTT. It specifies CAWTRGTGNEKLFF.